This T cell receptor (beta chain) was sequenced in a study of T cell repertoires in cytomegalovirus infection. Germline V gene lookup returns CDR1 SGHKS and CDR2 YYEKEE (reference sequence). The ends were cut back, 1 base at V and 5 bases at J, with 15 bases in the middle. This CDR3 has 15 amino acids. TCRdb itself ran the reads through MiXCR, one entry per CDR3 protein. The repertoire holds under 350,000 distinct CDR3 sequences, with around 9.6% as singletons. This clonotype was recorded at least ten times. The receptor's source is a human donor in good health (CMV status not recorded). Some clones in this sample may be carry-over from other donors' samples. The sequencing sample was made of PBMCs. V is TRBV5-5 and J is TRBJ2-5, with D tentatively TRBD1 or TRBD2 (7 bases each). CDR3 residues: CASSLTQGRGETQYF. Written as DNA, the CDR3 is TGTGCCAGCAGCTTGACACAGGGGCGGGGGGAGACCCAGTACTTC.